The present T cell receptor (beta chain) was sequenced within a study of cytomegalovirus exposure and HLA in healthy donors. The study, taken as a whole, reports: The Asian-associated ancestry cluster reportedly had fewer N-insertions than the approximately 670-donor mean in a later analysis. Some TCR beta chains (around 160 of them) were listed as cytomegalovirus-associated.

This CDR3 contains 16 residues. CDR1 is SEHNR and CDR2 is FQNEAQ in the germline V gene (reference sequence). With respect to this clone: Antigen: not known. Sequence at one end of the junction differs from germline and may be a read error.

PCR used 60 Vbeta primers and 13 Jbeta primers. Assay used: immunoSEQ multiplex PCR; TCRdb lists only in-frame clones, some missing. There are 150,000 to 200,000 clones in the sample; 60% to 80% occur only once, and more than 1.2% lies in the top ten. The TCR sequence derives from a male donor in good health and CMV-seronegative. V gene TRBV7-9 combines with J gene TRBJ1-5; weak D call: TRBD1 (5 bases). The specimen sequenced was PBMCs. This chain's CDR3 is CSSSLGLTGGVQPQHF. The CDR3 DNA reads as TGTTCCAGCAGCTTAGGGCTGACGGGGGGGGTTCAGCCCCAGCATTTT.